One T cell receptor beta chain is described in this entry. Participants' own reports of clinical history determined their cohort assignment. Cohort 3 recovered donors had two negative PCRs, clearance, or symptom resolution. The source of the sample is a study of blood T cell repertoires in COVID-19. Study as a whole: From T cells, B-cell-depleted T cells, or PBMCs came the material, which was cDNA or gDNA.

In the original analysis: By means of reference gene primer amplification, nucleated cell counts were estimated. Method: immunoSEQ multiplex PCR; TCRdb's copy keeps in-frame clones and lacks some. V, J and clone size are taken as reported in that table, and D and trimming were inferred from the DNA itself. The repertoire holds about 180,000 clones, with 86% as singletons. The germline gives CDR1 KGHDR, CDR2 SFDVKD. Trimming cost V 10 bases and J 0 bases, with 7 bases left between them. CDR3 length: 12 residues. V and J are TRBV24-1 and TRBJ2-3, with D unclear. Sample: PBMCs or T cells enriched from blood (not recorded which). This sequence originates from a woman aged 25 to 39 who had recovered from COVID-19. CDR3 residues: CATSSSTDTQYF. The CDR3 DNA sequence: TGTGCCACGAGTTCTAGCACAGATACGCAGTATTTT.